What follows are 24 T cell receptor beta chains derived from one specimen sequenced in a study of cytomegalovirus exposure and HLA in healthy donors. Profiling relied on immunoSEQ multiplex PCR, and the TCRdb table lists in-frame clones only, not all of them. The table shows 150,000 to 170,000 clones, with 86% occurring only once. Sample: PBMCs. These receptors were collected from a man younger than 30 in good health and CMV-seropositive.

The rearrangement uses TRBV14 and TRBJ1-1, with D unclear. The CDR3 is made up of 11 amino acids. Deletions cut 6 bases from V and 8 bases from J, with 10 bases between. The germline V gene encodes CDR1 SGHDN and CDR2 FVKESK. CDR3 region: CASSEGGEAFF. CDR3 coding DNA: TGTGCCAGCAGTGAGGGAGGAGAAGCTTTCTTT.

The chain combines TRBV10-3 with TRBJ2-3, with 8 bases identical to TRBD2. This CDR3 is built from 13 residues. Germline V CDR1 and CDR2: ENHRY, SYGVKD. The V gene end was trimmed by 8 bases and the J gene end by 3 bases; junction bases not matched to a gene: 4. The DNA for the CDR3 is TGTGCCATCGCCGGGAGGGAAACAGATACGCAGTATTTT. Amino acid sequence: CAIAGRETDTQYF.

V is TRBV19 and J is TRBJ1-2, with 8 nucleotides matching TRBD1. Germline lookup yields CDR1 LNHDA and CDR2 SQIVND (reference sequence). V dropped 10 bases and J dropped 4; count of bases not matched to a gene: 11. CDR3 length: 14 residues. CDR3 protein: CATRSRGLTYGYTF. CDR3 bases: TGTGCCACCCGGAGCAGGGGGCTCACCTATGGCTACACCTTC. The entire variable domain, with the rest obtained from reference TRBV19 and TRBJ1-2, is as follows: DGGITQSPKYLFRKEGQNVTLSCEQNLNHDAMYWYRQDPGQGLRLIYYSQIVNDFQKGDIAEGYSVSREKKESFPLTVTSAQKNPTAFYLCATRSRGLTYGYTFGSGTRLTVV.

This clone was found a few times. The chain joins TRBV13 to TRBJ1-2; 9 bases agree with TRBD1. With 5 bases clipped from V and 3 bases from J, the junction kept 10 bases outside the gene matches. CDR3 length equals 16 residues. Germline CDR1 is PRHDT and CDR2 is FYEKMQ (reference sequence). The CDR3, as DNA: TGTGCCAGCAGCCTGCCCTACAGGGGGCTGGACTATGGCTACACCTTC. Its translation is CASSLPYRGLDYGYTF.

V is TRBV7-2 and J is TRBJ2-7; D is unresolved. The ends were cut back, 1 base at V and 2 bases at J, with 12 bases in the middle. The CDR3 length is 15 residues. Per the germline V gene, CDR1 is SGHTA and CDR2 is FQGNSA. In DNA form, the CDR3 reads TGTGCCAGCAGCTTAGGGTTCGCTAGGACCTACGAGCAGTACTTC. This translates into CASSLGFARTYEQYF.

This clone was detected only once. The gene calls are TRBV7-3 and TRBJ2-2; 12 bases align to TRBD2. The CDR3 is 17 residues long. V shed 5 bases and J 3 bases; nucleotides not matched to a gene: 7. Germline CDR1 is SGHTA and CDR2 is FQGTGA. The CDR3 is CASSPRLAGADTGELFF. CDR3 DNA sequence: TGTGCCAGCAGCCCACGACTAGCGGGGGCCGACACCGGGGAGCTGTTTTTT.

The V gene is TRBV19, the J gene TRBJ2-5; D remains unclear. Trimming removed 10 bases from V and 2 bases from J, with 8 bases in between. Germline V gene lookup returns CDR1 LNHDA and CDR2 SQIVND (reference sequence). This CDR3 is 11 amino acids long. CDR3 coding DNA: TGTGCCACAAGACTGCAAGAGACCCAGTACTTC. Translated, it gives CATRLQETQYF.

The chain has TRBV9 and TRBJ2-1; 7 nucleotides match TRBD2. CDR1 and CDR2 from the germline V gene are SGDLS and YYNGEE. CDR3 length: 17 residues. J gave up 5 bases and V 4 bases, and 15 bases lay outside the gene matches. The CDR3 loop is CASSPRRLTSENNEQFF. Written as DNA, the CDR3 is TGTGCCAGCAGCCCTCGCCGCCTCACTAGCGAAAACAATGAGCAGTTCTTC.

The V call is TRBV7-3, the J call TRBJ2-5, with a weak D call TRBD2 (5 bases). The CDR3 contains 14 residues. The germline CDR1 and CDR2 sequences are SGHTA and FQGTGA. V was shortened by 2 bases and J by 4 bases, with 11 bases between the two germline ends. CDR3 in DNA: TGTGCCAGCAGCTTACAAGGGAGCCGAGAGACCCAGTACTTC. Its translation: CASSLQGSRETQYF.

This sequence joins TRBV6-5 and TRBJ2-2; D ambiguous. The germline gives CDR1 MNHEY, CDR2 SVGAGI. There are 12 residues in the CDR3. With 6 bases removed from V and 4 bases from J, the gap between germline ends came to 6 bases. CDR3 bases: TGTGCCAGCAGCTCGGGCACCGGGGAGCTGTTTTTT. It yields the protein CASSSGTGELFF.

This clone is a singleton in its sample. The chain uses TRBV19 and TRBJ1-2, with TRBD1 as a possible D gene (5 bases). The germline gives CDR1 LNHDA, CDR2 SQIVND (reference sequence). V was clipped by 0 bases and J by 3 bases, with 17 bases between them. The CDR3 is made up of 17 amino acids. The CDR3 region is CASSIEAGTEIDYGYTF. The CDR3 DNA reads as TGTGCCAGTAGTATAGAGGCCGGGACTGAAATAGACTATGGCTACACCTTC.

The chain couples TRBV4-2 to TRBJ2-1; D perhaps matches TRBD2 (5 bases). The CDR3 has 16 residues. The V end was cut by 5 bases, the J end by 0 bases, with 14 bases between. Germline CDR1 and CDR2: LGHNA and YNFKEQ. The DNA for the CDR3 is TGTGCCAGCAGCGAGGGTAGATGGGGCTCCTACAATGAGCAGTTCTTC. It specifies CASSEGRWGSYNEQFF.

This chain connects TRBV2 to TRBJ1-4, with TRBD1 matching over 11 bases. The CDR3 is made up of 15 amino acids. The germline V gene has CDR1 SNHLY and CDR2 FYNNEI. V shed 0 bases and J 7 bases; nucleotides not matched to a gene: 1. CDR3 nucleotide sequence: TGTGCCAGCAGTGAAGCAGGGACAGGGGGTGAAAAACTGTTTTTT. This translates into CASSEAGTGGEKLFF.

The chain has TRBV18 and TRBJ1-5, with D possibly being TRBD1 (6 bases). V lost 4 bases, J lost 4 bases, and 11 bases lay in between. Germline-derived CDR1 and CDR2 are KGHSH and LQKENI. This CDR3 spans 14 amino acids. The CDR3 loop reads CASSLSDRNQPQHF. In nucleotides, the CDR3 is TGTGCCAGCTCACTCTCGGACAGAAATCAGCCCCAGCATTTT.

The chain joins TRBV7-3 to TRBJ1-1; D unclear. V was shortened by 6 bases and J by 8 bases, with 25 bases between the two germline ends. This CDR3 contains 16 residues. CDR1 is SGHTA and CDR2 is FQGTGA in the germline V gene. The CDR3 nucleotides read TGTGCCAGCAGGTTACAAGGAGCCGGTGGGAGTTCAGAAGCTTTCTTT. Its protein is CASRLQGAGGSSEAFF.

This rearrangement joins TRBV5-1 to TRBJ2-1, with D perhaps TRBD1 (6 bases). The CDR3 covers 16 residues. Germline V gives CDR1 SGHRS, CDR2 YFSETQ. Trimming removed 0 bases at V and 7 bases at J, with 17 bases between. CDR3 nucleotide sequence: TGCGCCAGCAGCTTGGTGATAGGGCAGGGGAAAAATGAGCAGTTCTTC. Protein sequence: CASSLVIGQGKNEQFF. The entire variable domain, with the rest obtained from reference TRBV5-1 and TRBJ2-1, is as follows: KAGVTQTPRYLIKTRGQQVTLSCSPISGHRSVSWYQQTPGQGLQFLFEYFSETQRNKGNFPGRFSGRQFSNSRSEMNVSTLELGDSALYLCASSLVIGQGKNEQFFGPGTRLTVL.

This chain links TRBV5-1 with TRBJ1-3; 12 bases line up with TRBD1. V lost 4 bases and J lost 6; bases outside the gene matches: 2. The CDR3 has 14 residues. Germline loops: CDR1 SGHRS, CDR2 YFSETQ. The chain's CDR3 is CASSTGQGANTIYF. CDR3 nucleotides: TGCGCCAGCAGCACGGGACAGGGGGCAAACACCATATATTTT. Complete variable domain (other parts from reference TRBV5-1 and TRBJ1-3): KAGVTQTPRYLIKTRGQQVTLSCSPISGHRSVSWYQQTPGQGLQFLFEYFSETQRNKGNFPGRFSGRQFSNSRSEMNVSTLELGDSALYLCASSTGQGANTIYFGEGSWLTVV.

The CDR3 DNA reads as TGTGCCACCAGCAGAGATCCGGCGGGGGGTCCGCAGTACTTC. Translated: CATSRDPAGGPQYF. The chain carries TRBV15 and TRBJ2-7; TRBD2 agrees at 8 bases. The CDR3 contains 14 residues. Germline V gives CDR1 LNHNV, CDR2 YYDKDF (reference sequence). V was clipped by 0 bases and J by 9 bases; unmatched bases: 7. Full variable domain (outside the CDR3, taken from reference TRBV15 and TRBJ2-7): DAMVIQNPRYQVTQFGKPVTLSCSQTLNHNVMYWYQQKSSQAPKLLFHYYDKDFNNEADTPDNFQSRRPNTSFCFLDIRSPGLGDTAMYLCATSRDPAGGPQYFGPGTRLTVT.

CDR3 loop: CASSSQALGPWGQYF. The CDR3 DNA reads TGTGCCAGCAGCTCCCAGGCACTAGGACCGTGGGGGCAGTACTTC. V is TRBV5-6 and J is TRBJ2-7; D possibly corresponds to TRBD2 (5 bases). The V end was cut by 3 bases, the J end by 9 bases, with 22 bases between. Germline CDR1 is SGHDT and CDR2 is YYEEEE. CDR3 length: 15 amino acids.

V usage is TRBV7-9 and J usage is TRBJ2-7; D perhaps matches TRBD1 (5 bases). This CDR3 contains 13 residues. CDR1 and CDR2 (germline): SEHNR, FQNEAQ (reference sequence). With 3 bases removed from V and 5 bases from J, the gap between germline ends came to 11 bases. In DNA form, the CDR3 reads TGTGCCAGCAGCTTGAATTCAGGGAACGAGCAGTACTTC. It is translated as CASSLNSGNEQYF.

The V gene is TRBV19, the J gene TRBJ2-7, with 10 bases fitting TRBD1. CDR1 and CDR2 (germline): LNHDA, SQIVND (reference sequence). With V trimmed by 7 bases and J by 5 bases, 5 bases remained unmatched. CDR3 length: 13 amino acids. CDR3 nucleotides: TGTGCCAGTAATAGACAGGGGGCACACGAGCAGTACTTC. Protein sequence: CASNRQGAHEQYF.

This rearrangement joins TRBV19 to TRBJ2-7; perhaps TRBD1 as D (6 bases). V was pared by 1 base and J by 5 bases, with 15 bases between. Germline CDR1 reads LNHDA; CDR2 reads SQIVND (reference sequence). This CDR3 contains 15 residues. This chain's CDR3 is CASSIVGRGYDEQYF. Here the CDR3 DNA reads TGTGCCAGTAGTATAGTAGGCAGGGGATATGACGAGCAGTACTTC.

The rearrangement joins TRBV6-5 to TRBJ2-3; perhaps TRBD2 as D (5 bases). Germline lookup yields CDR1 MNHEY and CDR2 SVGAGI. V shed 6 bases and J shed 6 bases, with 13 bases lying between them. CDR3 length equals 13 residues. The CDR3 sequence is CASSRGLGDTQYF. CDR3 nucleotide sequence: TGTGCCAGCAGCCGGGGATTAGGGGATACGCAGTATTTT.

This clone came up a few times. This chain uses TRBV5-1 with TRBJ1-2; tentatively, D is TRBD1 (6 bases). Trimming removed 0 bases from V and 5 bases from J, with 14 bases in between. Germline-derived CDR1 and CDR2 are SGHRS and YFSETQ. CDR3 length: 15 amino acids. The CDR3 coding sequence is TGCGCCAGCAGCTTGGGACAGGCCGGGATTTATGGCTACACCTTC. Its translation is CASSLGQAGIYGYTF.